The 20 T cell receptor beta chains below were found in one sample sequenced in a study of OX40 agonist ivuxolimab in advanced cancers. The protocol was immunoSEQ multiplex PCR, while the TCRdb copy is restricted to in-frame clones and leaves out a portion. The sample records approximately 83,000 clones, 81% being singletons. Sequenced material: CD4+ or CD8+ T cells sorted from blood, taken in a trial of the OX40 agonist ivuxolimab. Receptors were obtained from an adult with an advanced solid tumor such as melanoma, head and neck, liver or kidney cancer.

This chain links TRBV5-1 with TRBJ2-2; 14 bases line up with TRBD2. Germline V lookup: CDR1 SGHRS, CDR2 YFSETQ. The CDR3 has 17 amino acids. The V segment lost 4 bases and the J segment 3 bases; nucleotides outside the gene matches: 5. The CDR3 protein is CASSPGTSGRYTGELFF. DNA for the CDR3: TGCGCCAGCAGCCCCGGGACTAGCGGGAGATACACCGGGGAGCTGTTTTTT.

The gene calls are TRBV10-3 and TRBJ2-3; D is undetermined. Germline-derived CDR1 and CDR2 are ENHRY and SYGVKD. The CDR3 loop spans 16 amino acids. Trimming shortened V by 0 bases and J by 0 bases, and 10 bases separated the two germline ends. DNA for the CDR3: TGTGCCATCAGTGAGTCGTGGTCCGCTAGCACAGATACGCAGTATTTT. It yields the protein CAISESWSASTDTQYF.

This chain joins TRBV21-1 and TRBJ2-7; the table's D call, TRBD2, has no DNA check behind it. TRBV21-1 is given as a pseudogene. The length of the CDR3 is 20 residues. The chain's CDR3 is CASSKFWRCAAGGGPYEQYF. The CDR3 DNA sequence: TGTGCCAGCAGCAAATTTTGGCGTTGCGCCGCGGGAGGGGGACCCTACGAGCAGTACTTC.

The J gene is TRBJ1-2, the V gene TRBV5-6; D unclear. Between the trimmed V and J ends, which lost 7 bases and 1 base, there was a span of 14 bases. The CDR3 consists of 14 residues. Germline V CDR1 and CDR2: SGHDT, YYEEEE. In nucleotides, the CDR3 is TGTGCCAGCGTTTTTGACTCGAGTAACTATGGCTACACCTTC. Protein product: CASVFDSSNYGYTF. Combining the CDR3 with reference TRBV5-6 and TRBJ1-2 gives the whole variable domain DAGVTQSPTHLIKTRGQQVTLRCSPKSGHDTVSWYQQALGQGPQFIFQYYEEEERQRGNFPDRFSGHQFPNYSSELNVNALLLGDSALYLCASVFDSSNYGYTFGSGTRLTVV.

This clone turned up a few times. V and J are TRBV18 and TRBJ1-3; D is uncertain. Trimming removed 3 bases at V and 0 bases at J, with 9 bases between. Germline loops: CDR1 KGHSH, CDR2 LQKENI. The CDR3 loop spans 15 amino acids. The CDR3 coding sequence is TGTGCCAGCTCACCGGTAGGGTTCTCTGGAAACACCATATATTTT. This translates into CASSPVGFSGNTIYF.

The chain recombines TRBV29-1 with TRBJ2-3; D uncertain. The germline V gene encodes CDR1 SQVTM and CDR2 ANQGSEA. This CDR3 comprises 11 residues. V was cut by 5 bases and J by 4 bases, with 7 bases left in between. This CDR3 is CSVRSADTQYF. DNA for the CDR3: TGCAGCGTTCGATCGGCAGATACGCAGTATTTT.

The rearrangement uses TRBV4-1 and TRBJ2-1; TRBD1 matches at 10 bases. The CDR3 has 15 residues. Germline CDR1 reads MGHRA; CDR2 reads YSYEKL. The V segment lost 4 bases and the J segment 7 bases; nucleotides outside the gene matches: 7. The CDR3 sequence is CASSRQGAVVNEQFF. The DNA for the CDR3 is TGCGCCAGCAGCCGACAGGGGGCAGTCGTGAATGAGCAGTTCTTC.

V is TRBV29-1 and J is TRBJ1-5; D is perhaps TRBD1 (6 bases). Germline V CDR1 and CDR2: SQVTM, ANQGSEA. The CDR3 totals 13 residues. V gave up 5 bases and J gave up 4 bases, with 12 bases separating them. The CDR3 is CSVSGQTNQPQHF. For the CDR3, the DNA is TGCAGCGTTTCCGGACAGACGAATCAGCCCCAGCATTTT.

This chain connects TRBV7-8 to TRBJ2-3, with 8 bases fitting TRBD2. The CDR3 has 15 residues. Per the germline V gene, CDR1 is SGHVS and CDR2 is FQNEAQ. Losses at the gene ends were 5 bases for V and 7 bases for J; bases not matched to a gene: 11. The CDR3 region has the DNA TGTGCCAGCAGCCCCATCGGGGGGGCCGCCAATACGCAGTATTTT. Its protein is CASSPIGGAANTQYF.

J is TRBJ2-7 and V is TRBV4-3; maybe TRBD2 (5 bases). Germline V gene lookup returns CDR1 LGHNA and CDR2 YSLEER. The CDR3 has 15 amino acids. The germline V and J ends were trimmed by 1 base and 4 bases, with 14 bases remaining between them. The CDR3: CASSQARGLGYEQYF. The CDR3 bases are TGCGCCAGCAGCCAAGCTCGAGGGTTAGGATACGAGCAGTACTTC.

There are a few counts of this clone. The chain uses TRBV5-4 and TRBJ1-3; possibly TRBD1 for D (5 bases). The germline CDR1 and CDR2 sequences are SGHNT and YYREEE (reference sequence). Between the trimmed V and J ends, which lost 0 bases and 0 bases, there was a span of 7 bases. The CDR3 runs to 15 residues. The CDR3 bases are TGTGCCAGCAGCTTGGAGGGGACCTCTGGAAACACCATATATTTT. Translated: CASSLEGTSGNTIYF.

CDR3 protein: CASSLGAGANTEAFF. The CDR3, as DNA: TGTGCCAGCAGCTTAGGGGCGGGAGCAAACACTGAAGCTTTCTTT. V is TRBV11-2 and J is TRBJ1-1, with no clear D. CDR3 length: 15 amino acids. Germline values: CDR1 SGHAT, CDR2 FQNNGV. The V end was cut by 1 base, the J end by 2 bases, with 11 bases between.

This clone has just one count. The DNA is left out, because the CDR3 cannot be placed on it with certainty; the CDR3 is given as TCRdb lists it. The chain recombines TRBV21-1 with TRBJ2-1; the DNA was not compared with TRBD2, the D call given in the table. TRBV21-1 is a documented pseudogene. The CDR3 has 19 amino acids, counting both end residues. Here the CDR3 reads CASSKALGVASGSHNEQFF.

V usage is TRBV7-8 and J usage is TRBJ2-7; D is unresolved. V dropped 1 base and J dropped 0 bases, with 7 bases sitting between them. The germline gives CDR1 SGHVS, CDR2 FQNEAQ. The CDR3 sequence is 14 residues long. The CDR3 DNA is TGTGCCAGCAGCTTAGTGGGCGACTCCTACGAGCAGTACTTC. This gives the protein CASSLVGDSYEQYF. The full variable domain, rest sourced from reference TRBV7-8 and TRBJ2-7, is GAGVSQSPRYKVAKRGQDVALRCDPISGHVSLFWYQQALGQGPEFLTYFQNEAQLDKSGLPSDRFFAERPEGSVSTLKIQRTQQEDSAVYLCASSLVGDSYEQYFGPGTRLTVT.

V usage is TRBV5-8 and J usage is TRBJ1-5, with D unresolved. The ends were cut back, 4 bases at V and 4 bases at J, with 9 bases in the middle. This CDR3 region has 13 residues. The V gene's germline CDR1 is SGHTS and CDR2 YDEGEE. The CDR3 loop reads CASSPGLNQPQHF. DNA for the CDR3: TGTGCCAGCAGCCCTGGACTTAATCAGCCCCAGCATTTT.

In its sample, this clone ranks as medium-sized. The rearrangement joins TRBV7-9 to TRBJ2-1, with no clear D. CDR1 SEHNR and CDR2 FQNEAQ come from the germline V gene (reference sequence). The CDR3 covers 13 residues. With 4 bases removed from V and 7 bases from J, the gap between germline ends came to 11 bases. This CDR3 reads CASSSTAGNEQFF. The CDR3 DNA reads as TGTGCCAGCAGCTCTACGGCCGGGAATGAGCAGTTCTTC.

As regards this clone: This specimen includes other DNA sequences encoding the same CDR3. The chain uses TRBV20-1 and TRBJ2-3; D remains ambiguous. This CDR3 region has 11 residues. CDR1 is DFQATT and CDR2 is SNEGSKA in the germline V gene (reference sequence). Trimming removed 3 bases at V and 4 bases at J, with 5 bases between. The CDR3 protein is CSASLSDTQYF. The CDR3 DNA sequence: TGCAGTGCTAGTCTATCAGATACGCAGTATTTT.

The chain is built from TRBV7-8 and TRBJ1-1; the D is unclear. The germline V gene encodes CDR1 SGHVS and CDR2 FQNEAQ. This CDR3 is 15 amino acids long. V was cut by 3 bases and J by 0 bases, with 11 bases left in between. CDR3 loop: CASSLNPLMNTEAFF. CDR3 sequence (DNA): TGTGCCAGCAGCTTGAATCCCCTTATGAACACTGAAGCTTTCTTT.

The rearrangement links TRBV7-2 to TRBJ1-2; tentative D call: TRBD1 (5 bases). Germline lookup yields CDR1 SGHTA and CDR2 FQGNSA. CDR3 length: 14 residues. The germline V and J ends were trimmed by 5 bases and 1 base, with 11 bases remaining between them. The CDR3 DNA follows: TGTGCCAGCAGCCCTGACAGCAATAACTATGGCTACACCTTC. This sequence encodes CASSPDSNNYGYTF.

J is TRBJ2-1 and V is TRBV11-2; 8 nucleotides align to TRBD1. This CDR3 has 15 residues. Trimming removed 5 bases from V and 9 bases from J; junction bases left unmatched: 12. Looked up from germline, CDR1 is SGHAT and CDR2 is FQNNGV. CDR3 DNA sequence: TGTGCCAGCAGCACTCAGGGGGCGGGTGGGGGTGAGCAGTTCTTC. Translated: CASSTQGAGGGEQFF.